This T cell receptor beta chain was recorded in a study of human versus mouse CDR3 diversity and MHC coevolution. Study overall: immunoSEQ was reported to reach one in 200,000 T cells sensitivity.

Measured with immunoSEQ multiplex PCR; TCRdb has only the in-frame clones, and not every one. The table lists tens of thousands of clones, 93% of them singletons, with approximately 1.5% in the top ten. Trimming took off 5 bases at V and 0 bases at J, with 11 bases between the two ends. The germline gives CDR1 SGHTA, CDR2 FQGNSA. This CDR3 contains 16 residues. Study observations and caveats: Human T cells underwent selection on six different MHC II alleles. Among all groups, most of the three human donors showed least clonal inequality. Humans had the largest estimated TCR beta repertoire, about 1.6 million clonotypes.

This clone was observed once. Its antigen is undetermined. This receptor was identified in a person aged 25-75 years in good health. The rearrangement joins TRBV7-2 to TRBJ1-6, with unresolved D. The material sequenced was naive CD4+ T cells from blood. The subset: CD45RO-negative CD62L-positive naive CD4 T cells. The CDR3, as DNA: TGTGCCAGCAGCCCATTAGGAGCCTCCTATAATTCACCCCTCCACTTT. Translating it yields CASSPLGASYNSPLHF.